This entry lists 10 T cell receptor beta chains sequenced from one sample in a study of PD-1 blockade in mismatch repair-deficient tumors. Sequencing was performed with immunoSEQ multiplex PCR; in TCRdb, only in-frame clones are kept and a portion is missing. The table records 90,000 to 130,000 clones, approximately 80% of them present only once. The sample consisted of peripheral blood, taken roughly 13 months after starting pembrolizumab. The receptors shown here come from an adult with mismatch repair-deficient cancer.

This chain links TRBV18 with TRBJ2-7; 9 nucleotides line up with TRBD1. J lost 5 bases, V lost 4 bases, and 6 bases had no gene match. CDR1 KGHSH and CDR2 LQKENI come from the germline V gene. The CDR3 extends over 14 amino acids. The DNA for the CDR3 is TGTGCCAGCTCACAATTGGGACAGGGAGACGAGCAGTACTTC. This translates into CASSQLGQGDEQYF.

This clone occurred a few times. The genes are TRBV25-1 and TRBJ2-4, with no clear D. Germline loops: CDR1 MGHDK, CDR2 SYGVNS. The CDR3 extends over 14 amino acids. V lost 2 bases, J lost 0 bases, and 5 bases lay in between. The CDR3 region is CASSEAVAKNIQYF. DNA of the CDR3: TGTGCCAGCAGTGAAGCGGTAGCCAAAAACATTCAGTACTTC. The full variable domain, rest sourced from reference TRBV25-1 and TRBJ2-4, is EADIYQTPRYLVIGTGKKITLECSQTMGHDKMYWYQQDPGMELHLIHYSYGVNSTEKGDLSSESTVSRIRTEHFPLTLESARPSHTSQYLCASSEAVAKNIQYFGAGTRLSVL.

This clone was counted once. The chain links TRBV25-1 to TRBJ1-1; D not resolved. V dropped 7 bases and J dropped 6 bases, with 18 bases sitting between them. The germline gives CDR1 MGHDK, CDR2 SYGVNS. The CDR3 has 14 residues. This CDR3 is CASTPSSGWAEAFF. DNA of the CDR3: TGTGCCAGCACCCCTTCGAGCGGTTGGGCTGAAGCTTTCTTT.

The gene calls are TRBV4-3 and TRBJ2-3, with a tentative D call TRBD2 (5 bases). V lost 0 bases and J 0 bases, leaving 10 bases between the germline ends. The CDR3 sequence is 16 residues long. Per germline, CDR1 LGHNA and CDR2 YSLEER. In DNA form, the CDR3 reads TGCGCCAGCAGCCAAGACTTAGCGCTGAGCACAGATACGCAGTATTTT. Residues: CASSQDLALSTDTQYF.

This chain uses TRBV5-8 with TRBJ2-1; D uncertain. Germline V lookup: CDR1 SGHTS, CDR2 YDEGEE. The CDR3 length is 14 residues. Trimming shortened V by 0 bases and J by 5 bases, and 9 bases separated the two germline ends. In DNA form, the CDR3 reads TGTGCCAGCAGCTTGGGGGCCACCCACAATGAGCAGTTCTTC. Encoded protein: CASSLGATHNEQFF. Using reference TRBV5-8 and TRBJ2-1 for the parts outside the CDR3, the full variable domain is EAGVTQSPTHLIKTRGQQATLRCSPISGHTSVYWYQQALGLGLQFLLWYDEGEERNRGNFPPRFSGRQFPNYSSELNVNALELEDSALYLCASSLGATHNEQFFGPGTRLTVL.

V and J are TRBV4-3 and TRBJ2-2, with D unclear. Trimming removed 3 bases at V and 1 base at J, with 6 bases between. The CDR3 loop spans 14 amino acids. The germline V gene has CDR1 LGHNA and CDR2 YSLEER. This CDR3 is CASSQALNTGELFF. In nucleotides, the CDR3 is TGCGCCAGCAGCCAGGCCTTGAACACCGGGGAGCTGTTTTTT.

This chain links TRBV10-2 with TRBJ1-1; TRBD1 agrees at 8 bases. Germline V gene sequence: CDR1 WSHSY, CDR2 SAAADI. After removal of 7 bases from V and 6 bases from J, the junction contained 7 bases not matched to a gene. The CDR3 covers 13 residues. The CDR3 sequence: CASTQDRGAEAFF. DNA of the CDR3: TGCGCCAGCACCCAAGACAGGGGAGCTGAAGCTTTCTTT.

This chain links TRBV6-1 with TRBJ1-2, with D possibly matching TRBD1 (5 bases). V shed 2 bases and J shed 8 bases, with 12 bases lying between them. Germline values: CDR1 MNHNS, CDR2 SASEGT. CDR3 length: 13 amino acids. The CDR3 nucleotides are TGTGCCAGCAGTGAACAACAGGCTGGAGGCTACACCTTC. Translation: CASSEQQAGGYTF.

The genes are TRBV7-3 and TRBJ1-1; D might be TRBD1 (5 bases). The V end was cut by 5 bases, the J end by 3 bases, with 10 bases between. The CDR3 length is 13 residues. Germline V CDR1 and CDR2: SGHTA, FQGTGA. The CDR3: CASSQGHDTEAFF. The CDR3 nucleotides are TGTGCCAGCAGCCAAGGACACGACACTGAAGCTTTCTTT.

This chain's CDR3 is CASSQVPAGGRNEQFF. DNA of the CDR3: TGTGCCAGCAGCCAAGTTCCAGCGGGAGGTCGCAATGAGCAGTTCTTC. The chain has TRBV4-2 and TRBJ2-1; 9 positions match TRBD2. CDR3 length: 16 amino acids. Trimming took 1 base from V and 6 from J; bases not matched to a gene: 7. Germline loops: CDR1 LGHNA, CDR2 YNFKEQ.